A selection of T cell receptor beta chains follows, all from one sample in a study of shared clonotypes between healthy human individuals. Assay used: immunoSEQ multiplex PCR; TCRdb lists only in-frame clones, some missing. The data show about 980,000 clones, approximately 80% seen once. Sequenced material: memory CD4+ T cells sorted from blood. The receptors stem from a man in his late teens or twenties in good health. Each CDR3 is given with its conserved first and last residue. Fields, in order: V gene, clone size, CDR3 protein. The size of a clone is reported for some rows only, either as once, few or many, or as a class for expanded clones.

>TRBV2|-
CASSGGVGTEAFF
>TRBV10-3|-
CATSGGSGRTGELFF
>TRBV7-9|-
CASSLRVSDRKNTGELFF
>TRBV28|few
CASRYSHLGSTEAFF
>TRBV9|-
CASSVDPYFAQYF
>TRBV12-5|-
CASGLETGGYTF
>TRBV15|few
CATSSPGQGIDGYTF
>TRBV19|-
CASWAPGLKPENTIYF
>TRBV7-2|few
CASSLGQNTEAFF
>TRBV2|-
CASSVAGSGELFF